The 22 T cell receptor beta chains presented below share a single source sample, sequenced in a study of tumor-infiltrating lymphocytes in primary liver carcinoma. Taking roughly 20-34 mg of unsorted bulk tissue, the authors co-extracted RNA and DNA. Starting material of about 0.45 ug total RNA yielded TCR beta cDNA via a constant-region primer. Amplification in three nested multiplex PCR rounds with slightly modified ARM-PCR gave rise to TCR beta libraries. TRBV1-TRBV30 forward primers paired with a C-beta reverse primer drove the first two PCR rounds, about 10 cycles each. MiXCR, applied by TCRdb to the multiplex PCR reads, yields one record per CDR3 protein. The sample shows approximately 79,000 distinct CDR3 sequences, roughly three quarters of them seen only once. The sequencing input was liver tumor tissue from sampling region 4. Subset meaning: tumor region T4, right-lateral pole. These receptors were obtained from a man aged 40-50 years with primary liver carcinoma and hepatitis B virus infection.

V and J are TRBV5-4 and TRBJ2-5; tentative D call: TRBD2 (6 bases). The CDR3 covers 15 residues. Deletions cut 4 bases from V and 10 bases from J, with 23 bases between. Germline assignment: CDR1 SGHNT and CDR2 YYREEE (reference sequence). CDR3 loop: CASSKVAGSGEYQYF. The CDR3, as DNA: TGTGCCAGCAGCAAGGTCGCGGGGAGTGGGGAGTACCAGTACTTC.

This clonotype came up a few times. At one boundary the junction diverges from the germline segment, which might be a read error. This chain uses TRBV11-2 with TRBJ2-2; the match to TRBD1 covers 7 bases. CDR1 SGHAT and CDR2 FQNNGV come from the germline V gene. The CDR3 runs to 17 residues. CDR3 coding DNA: TGTGCCTGCAGTTTTGATCGAGACAGGGTCGGCACCGGGGAGCTGTTTTTT. It translates to CACSFDRDRVGTGELFF.

As regards this clonotype: A much larger clone sits a single nucleotide away, making a read error possible. The genes are TRBV2 and TRBJ1-5; a possible D gene is TRBD1 (5 bases). Germline loops: CDR1 SNHLY, CDR2 FYNNEI. There are 13 residues in the CDR3. The CDR3 spells CASSEDGGQSQHF. The CDR3 DNA reads as TGTGCCAGCAGTGAGGATGGGGGTCAGTCCCAGCATTTT.

This chain connects TRBV12-3 or TRBV12-4 to TRBJ2-7; D not certain. The CDR3 totals 13 residues. Trimming pared 9 bases from V and 4 bases from J, leaving 16 bases between. As DNA, the CDR3 is TGTGCCAGTTTTGTAGGGTCGGAGTACGAGCAGTACTTC. It is translated as CASFVGSEYEQYF.

Regarding this clonotype: One base away lies a much larger clone, so this may be a sequencing read error. V is TRBV7-9 and J is TRBJ1-6, with TRBD1 matching over 9 bases. Germline CDR1 and CDR2: SEHNR and FQNEAQ (reference sequence). CDR3 length equals 15 residues. DNA for the CDR3: TGTGCCGGCAGCTTAGTGACAGGGGGGGATTCACCCCTCCACTTT. It encodes CAGSLVTGGDSPLHF. Complete variable domain (other parts from reference TRBV7-9 and TRBJ1-6): DTGVSQNPRHKITKRGQNVTFRCDPISEHNRLYWYRQTLGQGPEFLTYFQNEAQLEKSRLLSDRFSAERPKGSFSTLEIQRTEQGDSAMYLCAGSLVTGGDSPLHFGNGTRLTVT.

This clonotype was recorded at least ten times. CDR3 nucleotide sequence: TGCGCCAGCAGCGAGAACACTGAAGCTTTCTTT. Its translation: CASSENTEAFF. The rearrangement uses TRBV5-1 and TRBJ1-1, with D unresolved. CDR3 length equals 11 residues. Germline V gives CDR1 SGHRS, CDR2 YFSETQ. V was clipped by 4 bases and J by 1 base, with 2 bases between them.

Remarks on this clonotype: An end of the junction does not agree with germline; a read error may underlie this. The CDR3, as DNA: TGCGCGAGCAGGTCCAAACCCCCCCCGAGGTCGGGCGAGAACACTGAAGCTTTCTTT. It is translated as CASRSKPPPRSGENTEAFF. The chain joins TRBV4-1 to TRBJ1-1; D uncertain. The CDR3 totals 19 residues. Looked up from germline, CDR1 is MGHRA and CDR2 is YSYEKL.

A remark on this clonotype: The CDR3 does not close with the conserved phenylalanine or tryptophan, likely indicating a read error. J is TRBJ2-7 and V is TRBV4-1; TRBD2 aligns across 9 bases. The germline CDR1 and CDR2 sequences are MGHRA and YSYEKL. The CDR3 extends over 15 amino acids. J gave up 2 bases and V 1 base, and 3 bases lay outside the gene matches. In DNA, the CDR3 is TGCGCCAGCAGCCAAGGTCCTAGCGGGGCCTACGAGCAGTACTCC. It translates to CASSQGPSGAYEQYS.

The chain links TRBV2 to TRBJ1-5; the D gene is possibly TRBD1 (5 bases). The length of the CDR3 is 17 residues. Per germline, CDR1 SNHLY and CDR2 FYNNEI. Trimming removed 0 bases from V and 5 bases from J, with 17 bases in between. CDR3 protein: CASSEAFRVWDHQPQHF. DNA of the CDR3: TGTGCCAGCAGTGAAGCGTTTCGGGTGTGGGACCATCAGCCCCAGCATTTT.

Concerning this clonotype itself: The final CDR3 position lacks the conserved phenylalanine or tryptophan, pointing to a likely read error. The limits of the CDR3 on the DNA are not certain, so only TCRdb's listed CDR3 is given. The chain employs TRBV10-3 and TRBJ2-2; TRBD1, the table's D call, lacks a check against the DNA. CDR1 and CDR2 (germline): ENHRY, SYGVKD. The CDR3 is 16 residues long, ends included. Here the CDR3 reads CAISPSPRVDTGELFL.

With regard to this clonotype: It is unclear where the CDR3 begins or ends on the DNA, so no DNA is shown, and the CDR3 is as TCRdb lists it. The rearrangement links TRBV4-1 to TRBJ1-2. Counting both end residues, the CDR3 totals 16 amino acids. Per the germline V gene, CDR1 is MGHRA and CDR2 is YSYEKL. CDR3 in amino acids: CANSQGSTTPNYDCTF.

Comments on this clonotype: A read error may produce the germline difference seen at one junction end. The V gene is TRBV6-5, the J gene TRBJ2-7, with 11 positions matching TRBD2. Germline-derived CDR1 and CDR2 are MNHEY and SVGAGI. This CDR3 is built from 20 residues. The CDR3 DNA reads TGCGCCAGCAGTTCGCCGGGTGGTTGGGGGGGACTAGCGGTTCCCAACGAGCAGTACTTC. Translating gives CASSSPGGWGGLAVPNEQYF.

This rearrangement joins TRBV2 to TRBJ1-2, with D tentatively TRBD1 (6 bases). V shed 3 bases and J shed 7 bases, with 12 bases lying between them. Germline V gene sequence: CDR1 SNHLY, CDR2 FYNNEI. CDR3 length equals 13 residues. CDR3 sequence (DNA): TGTGCCAGCAGTGACAGGGGTAGAGGTGGCTACACCTTC. Protein product: CASSDRGRGGYTF.

Details on this clonotype: Sequence at one end of the junction differs from germline and may be a read error. The chain is built from TRBV10-3 and TRBJ2-3, with D hard to call. CDR3 size: 14 residues. Germline CDR1 is ENHRY and CDR2 is SYGVKD. DNA of the CDR3: TGTACCATCAGTGCCCGTGACTCGGGAGATACGCAGTATTTT. Protein product: CTISARDSGDTQYF.

This clonotype was observed many times. The chain recombines TRBV10-3 with TRBJ1-2; maybe TRBD1 (5 bases). CDR3 length equals 13 residues. With 3 bases removed from V and 4 bases from J, the gap between germline ends came to 9 bases. From germline, CDR1 is ENHRY and CDR2 SYGVKD. The DNA of the CDR3 is TGTGCCATCAGTGATGGGCAGGGCTATGGCTACACCTTC. Encoded protein: CAISDGQGYGYTF.

This clonotype was recorded at least ten times. The rearrangement links TRBV28 to TRBJ2-7, with TRBD2 matching over 7 bases. This CDR3 has 13 residues. V lost 5 bases, J lost 6 bases, and 7 bases stayed unmatched. The germline CDR1 and CDR2 sequences are MDHEN and SYDVKM. DNA of the CDR3: TGTGCCAGCAGTCGAAGCTCGGGGGGCGAGCAGTACTTC. This gives the protein CASSRSSGGEQYF.

The chain recombines TRBV12-3 or TRBV12-4 with TRBJ2-7; D is unclear. Deletions cut 10 bases from V and 7 bases from J, with 20 bases between. This CDR3 is built from 13 residues. The CDR3 region is CAITRWEYYEQYF. CDR3 DNA: TGTGCCATCACCCGATGGGAATACTATGAGCAGTACTTC.

As regards this clonotype: This may be a read error: a much more frequent sequence differs by one nucleotide. The chain carries TRBV5-1 and TRBJ2-7; 8 bases map to TRBD1. The CDR3 is 13 residues long. V gave up 5 bases and J gave up 11 bases; unmatched junction bases: 12. Germline-derived CDR1 and CDR2 are SGHRS and YFSETQ. The CDR3 loop is CASSHTGQEMEYF. The CDR3 DNA reads TGCGCCAGCAGTCACACGGGACAGGAGATGGAGTACTTC.

This clonotype was seen more than once but under ten times. One end of the junction fails to match germline, which may point to a read error. V and J are TRBV5-1 and TRBJ2-5, with TRBD1 as a possible D gene (6 bases). CDR3 length: 12 amino acids. CDR1 is SGHRS, CDR2 YFSETQ, per germline. The CDR3 protein is CARRGGQETQYF. CDR3 sequence (DNA): TGCGCCCGCAGGGGTGGTCAAGAGACCCAGTACTTC. The variable domain in full, completed from reference TRBV5-1 and TRBJ2-5, reads KAGVTQTPRYLIKTRGQQVTLSCSPISGHRSVSWYQQTPGQGLQFLFEYFSETQRNKGNFPGRFSGRQFSNSRSEMNVSTLELGDSALYLCARRGGQETQYFGPGTRLLVL.

This clonotype was seen once. V and J are TRBV7-9 and TRBJ2-7; D is uncertain. Germline V gives CDR1 SEHNR, CDR2 FQNEAQ (reference sequence). The CDR3 is 16 amino acids. V was trimmed by 5 bases and J by 1 base, leaving 18 bases between them. CDR3 in amino acids: CASSPTPSSPSYEQYF. The CDR3, as DNA: TGTGCCAGCAGCCCCACCCCTTCCTCACCATCCTACGAGCAGTACTTC.

This clonotype was recorded at least ten times. V and J are TRBV28 and TRBJ2-1; D may be TRBD2 (5 bases). Trimming removed 8 bases at V and 3 bases at J, with 17 bases between. The CDR3 has 15 residues. Germline V gene sequence: CDR1 MDHEN, CDR2 SYDVKM. The chain's CDR3 is CASGPGERIYNEQFF. The CDR3 region has the DNA TGTGCCAGCGGCCCGGGTGAGCGGATCTACAATGAGCAGTTCTTC.

Details on this clonotype: A junction boundary mismatches the germline segment, possibly from a read error. The rearrangement links TRBV7-9 to TRBJ2-3, with D uncertain. The CDR3 is 15 amino acids. CDR1 is SEHNR, CDR2 FQNEAQ, per germline (reference sequence). The CDR3 sequence is CASNLADGSTDTQYF. The CDR3 coding sequence is TGTGCCAGCAACTTAGCCGACGGTAGCACAGATACGCAGTATTTT.